The T cell receptor beta chain described here comes from a study of cytomegalovirus exposure and HLA in healthy donors. The overall study: Earlier sequencing of some 190 million T cells yielded under 120 million unique TCR beta sequences. Points from the study as a whole: More than 150 TCR beta chains were listed as cytomegalovirus-associated. Reportedly, fewer N-insertions than the roughly 600-donor mean appeared in an Asian-associated ancestry cluster in a later analysis. Some V segments, TRBV6-2 and TRBV6-3 among them, were indistinguishable and were therefore excluded.

A multiplex PCR was run with 60 Vbeta primers and 13 Jbeta primers. TCRdb's table, derived via immunoSEQ multiplex PCR, lists solely in-frame clones and lacks some. Of tens of thousands of clones listed, 80% are singletons. This clone was seen once. What it binds is not known. The CDR3 is 13 residues long. CDR1 WNHNN and CDR2 SYGVQD come from the germline V gene (reference sequence). The junction had 5 bases not matched to a gene; V was cut back by 9 bases and J by 4 bases. The clonotype comes from a male donor in good health and CMV-seronegative. The sequenced sample was PBMCs. The V gene is TRBV10-1, the J gene TRBJ1-1, with 10 bases identical to TRBD1. DNA for the CDR3: TGCGCCAGTTCCCGGGACAGGGGCACTGAAGCTTTCTTT. Amino acid sequence: CASSRDRGTEAFF.